This note documents a single TCR beta chain sequence. What antigen it recognizes has not been identified. Within one base of it there is no much larger clone, and no base qualities were kept. Library creation used the immunoSEQ multiplex PCR assay. For the multiplex PCR, a mixture combining 60 forward primers for TCR Vbeta segments and 13 reverse primers for TCR Jbeta segments was used. The CDR3 region of rearranged TCR beta genes was amplified from genomic DNA by a multiplex PCR assay. The Illumina HiSeq System was used to sequence the amplified TCR beta libraries as 87-base-pair reads. Per the authors' processing: Across the 670 or so repertoires, a later analysis counted around 80 million unique TCR beta chains, about 10 million of which were shared by at least two donors. Raw reads were error-corrected and collapsed into unique sequences with a nearest-neighbor algorithm that merged closely related sequences to remove PCR and sequencing errors. Alignment of CDR3 sequences to IMGT reference sequences was used to assign V, D and J gene segments. For a sequence to be retained, a match of at least six nucleotides to both a V gene segment and a J gene segment was required. A rearrangement counted as productive if the CDR3 had no stop codons and remained in frame with V and J, and every other rearrangement counted as non-productive. Following IMGT convention, CDR3 was defined as the stretch from the second conserved V-encoded cysteine to the conserved J-encoded phenylalanine. The earlier analysis of a few hundred of the donors excluded sequences that lacked an unambiguous match to a single V gene segment. In an earlier analysis of approximately 500 of the donors, a V segment was called functional when productive rearrangements were above 56.7%, and segregating when the standard deviation between donors exceeded 5%. To diagnose cytomegalovirus status from the catalog of TCR beta chain sequences, a statistical classification framework was built. In a later analysis, TCR nucleotide sequences were compared against IMGT/GENE-DB human TR gene sequences so that V and J genes could be assigned. Using the TCRdist pipeline, a later analysis assigned CDR3 sequences along with most-parsimonious VDJ recombination scenarios. In a later analysis, each TCR beta chain was defined by its CDR3 amino acid sequence together with its V-gene family, and reads lacking a unique V-gene family were excluded. To address suspected cross-contamination and a sequencing artifact, a later analysis removed a few hundred highly shared, low-generation-probability nucleotide sequences. For each public chain, a later analysis derived a clonal expansion index from normalized ranks of inferred template counts within each repertoire. In a later analysis, generation probabilities were computed with a VDJ recombination model fitted to out-of-frame rearrangements, and the resulting probabilities were checked against IGoR. In a later analysis, hypergeometric tests were used to score TCR-TCR, TCR-HLA and TCR-CMV co-occurrence, with a repertoire-size bias correction applied to TCR pairs. False discovery rates were estimated in a later analysis by permuting HLA or CMV assignments 20 times. In a later analysis, co-occurring TCRs were grouped using DBSCAN, and TCRdist sequence similarity was added for clustering within HLA-allele-positive subsets. Repertoires with fewer than 30,000 or more than 120,000 public chains, plus five repertoires with anomalous nucleotide sharing, were excluded from co-occurrence clustering. The immuneACCESS repertoire file appears here via TCRdb, limited to in-frame rearrangements. These files lack a portion of the clones; in checked studies, under half of the deficit traces to unresolved V genes, and the cause of the others is not known. The D gene and trimming were derived from the DNA, and the V and J assignments and clone size from that table. The sample table lists about 200,000 clones, roughly 80% of them with a count of one. Nearly 3% of the sample is taken by the ten largest.

In total, 600 or so healthy bone marrow donors made up the cohort. At the time of sampling, every cohort member was nominally healthy, though immune exposures that went unrecorded were likely present. The donor was CMV seronegative and belonged to the group of 350 or so seronegative cohort members. A peripheral blood sample was provided by each donor, and peripheral blood mononuclear cells were used for TCR beta sequencing. The Qiagen DNeasy Blood Extraction Kit was used to extract genomic DNA from the blood cell samples. The sample comes from a study of cytomegalovirus exposure and HLA in healthy donors listed by TCRdb under 2017. For the wider study: In an earlier analysis of roughly 590 of the donors, 276 Gb of sequence data and approximately 120 million unique TCR beta sequences from about 179 million T cells were reported. Roughly 320 gigabases of sequencing data and about 92 million unique TCR sequences made up an early release that covered 640 HLA-typed donors. Of the roughly 390 genotyped donors, approximately 83% fell in the genetic ancestry cluster associated with self-reported Caucasian donors. The aim of the study was to test whether cataloging public T cell receptors could identify signatures of past pathogen exposure. Using immunosequencing, the study profiled T cell repertoires from 640 or so subjects and related those repertoires to cytomegalovirus serostatus. A separate validation cohort of roughly 130 different subjects was used in addition to the roughly 640-subject first cohort. The study combined high-throughput TCR immunosequencing, statistical association of individual TCRs with disease status, and machine learning to predict cytomegalovirus infection status. A later analysis re-analyzed previously published TCR beta repertoires from approximately 670 donors and added high-resolution HLA genotyping to study TCR occurrence patterns. The later analysis used no new phenotypic data to find candidate immune exposures, relying instead on TCR beta sequences and their occurrence across donors. To decide whether each TCR beta V gene segment behaved as functional or pseudogenic, an earlier analysis of some 540 of the donors relied on high-throughput TCR beta sequencing. Donor age, sex, ethnicity and CMV serostatus were compiled together with the repertoire data. In a later genetic analysis, genome-wide SNP genotypes for about 65% of the roughly 670 donors were used, and that subset was treated as a discovery cohort. All discovery cohort repertoires had been generated on a single sequencing platform. HLA typing included class I and class II loci at four-digit resolution. Typing coverage varied by locus: roughly 629-630 donors for A, B, C, DRB1 and DQB1; approximately 520 for DQA1; approximately 570 for DPA1; approximately 470 for DPB1. About five DR-DQ haplotypes were treated as single units for association and clustering because of strong linkage in the cohort. Among around 400 genotyped donors of the cohort, an average of about 220,000 unique TCR beta nucleotide sequences was sequenced per donor, of which about 18% were non-productive.

The full study reports these points: In a later analysis, most CMV-associated TCR beta chains were found to appear HLA-restricted, with HLA associations seemingly driven largely by CMV exposure. In vitro tests confirmed that three of the cytomegalovirus-associated TCR beta chains recognize cytomegalovirus antigens. Broadly in line with IMGT annotations, most TCR beta V segments showed up in productive rearrangements about 87% or about 30% of the time in an earlier analysis of 450 to 600 of the donors. Most TCR sequences were seen in very few donors, while some public TCRs were found in many individuals. Assigning TCR associations to individual alleles was difficult when HLA alleles, especially DR and DQ, strongly co-occurred. In both the original and validation cohorts, the classifier was reported to diagnose cytomegalovirus status with high specificity and sensitivity. It was suggested by the authors that the approach could potentially be generalized to other disease states and immunological phenotypes. Specific HLA alleles were associated with over 15,000 TCR beta sequences at a false discovery rate of 0.05 in a later analysis. In a later genetic analysis, fewer N-insertions in productive TCRs were reported among donors in an Asian-associated ancestry cluster than the approximately 710-donor mean. For the cohort, immune exposure information was limited to CMV serostatus. Because counts were too low, seventeen rarely observed V segments, including chromosome 9 orphons, were excluded from the earlier analysis of around 640 of the donors. A further reported finding was that TCR beta sequences accurately predicted the HLA-A and HLA-B alleles for most subjects in the first cohort. In a later analysis, TCR association rates were found to vary across HLA loci, with the most associated TCRs seen for DRB1 alleles and the fewest for HLA-C alleles. The study listed over 150 TCR beta chains as associated with cytomegalovirus. HLA typing was unavailable for some donors at each locus, so association tests used only the typed subset. In a later analysis, HLA-associated TCR beta chains showed more clonal expansion and lower generation probabilities than non-associated chains that were equally common. Linkage disequilibrium might explain the correlated functional status among segregating V segments, but an unknown experimental factor could not be excluded. A later analysis reported that several top co-occurrence clusters appeared linked to parvovirus B19, influenza, CMV and Epstein-Barr virus. In a later genetic analysis, a missense DCLRE1C variant was associated with V-gene and J-gene trimming of TCR beta chains, and the association was replicated in an independent cohort. This cohort had only TCR beta chains sequenced, and the lack of alpha or paired-chain data limited which features could be detected. The presence/absence analyses assumed that sequencing depth was roughly uniform across donors, and that assumption may not be true. A group of highly shared sequence variants was considered likely to be a technical artifact of the sequencing pipeline.

This sequence originates from a woman in her twenties or thirties in good health and CMV-seronegative. Sequencing used PBMCs.

The CDR3 protein sequence reads: CASSTTGRDDQPQHF. The DNA sequence is given as TGTGCCAGCAGCACGACAGGCCGGGATGATCAGCCCCAGCATTTT. The rearranged segments are TRBV21-1 and TRBJ1-5; the D call of TRBD1 is as the table states it, not checked on the DNA. TRBV21-1 is a listed pseudogene. The CDR3 sequence holds 15 residues, the cysteine and phenylalanine included. The CDR3 DNA has 45 bases and is translated from base 1.